The 32 T cell receptor beta chains listed next were all sequenced from one sample in a study of early stage breast cancer tumors (dated by TCRdb to between 2016 and 2019). Library preparation employed the immunoSEQ multiplex PCR assay. This is the immuneACCESS table as TCRdb keeps it, with only in-frame sequences that have V and J called. A part of the clones is gone; compared with another copy, unresolved V genes explain less than half, and the rest is unexplained. The sample table records more than 60,000 clones; around 80% of these occur just once. The ten largest clonotypes hold about 3.6% of the sample. Input material: blood. Receptors originate from a person aged 55 to 69 with breast cancer.

The chain carries TRBV2 and TRBJ2-7; 8 nucleotides agree with TRBD2. J gave up 3 bases and V 1 base, and 2 bases lay outside the gene matches. The CDR3 is 14 residues long. Germline V lookup: CDR1 SNHLY, CDR2 FYNNEI. The CDR3 DNA is TGTGCCAGCAGTGAAGGCGGGGGGCACTACGAGCAGTACTTC. Translating gives CASSEGGGHYEQYF. The whole variable domain, filled in from reference TRBV2 and TRBJ2-7, reads EPEVTQTPSHQVTQMGQEVILRCVPISNHLYFYWYRQILGQKVEFLVSFYNNEISEKSEIFDDQFSVERPDGSNFTLKIRSTKLEDSAMYFCASSEGGGHYEQYFGPGTRLTVT.

This chain joins TRBV2 and TRBJ1-3; D unresolved. V shed 2 bases and J shed 3 bases, with 5 bases lying between them. Germline V gives CDR1 SNHLY, CDR2 FYNNEI. The CDR3 has 13 amino acids. The CDR3 region is CASSELGGNTIYF. CDR3 nucleotides: TGTGCCAGCAGTGAATTGGGTGGAAACACCATATATTTT.

The chain links TRBV7-3 to TRBJ2-3; D not certain. The CDR3 contains 13 residues. The germline V and J ends were trimmed by 5 bases and 2 bases, with 8 bases remaining between them. Germline values: CDR1 SGHTA, CDR2 FQGTGA. The CDR3 loop is CASSPGPTDTQYF. The CDR3 DNA follows: TGTGCCAGCAGCCCTGGCCCCACAGATACGCAGTATTTT.

This chain connects TRBV21-1 to TRBJ1-2; TRBD1 is the table's D call and was not checked against the DNA. TRBV21-1 is designated a pseudogene. The CDR3 covers 15 residues. CDR3 loop: CASTSGQGADYGYTF. The CDR3 region has the DNA TGTGCCAGCACCTCCGGACAAGGGGCGGACTATGGCTACACCTTC.

CDR3 sequence: CASREPSTDTQYF. In nucleotides, the CDR3 is TGTGCCAGCCGGGAGCCATCCACAGATACGCAGTATTTT. J is TRBJ2-3 and V is TRBV28; D perhaps matches TRBD2 (6 bases). The CDR3 is 13 amino acids. V lost 8 bases to trimming and J lost 2 bases, with 11 bases between them. CDR1 and CDR2 (germline): MDHEN, SYDVKM. Complete variable domain (other parts from reference TRBV28 and TRBJ2-3): DVKVTQSSRYLVKRTGEKVFLECVQDMDHENMFWYRQDPGLGLRLIYFSYDVKMKEKGDIPEGYSVSREKKERFSLILESASTNQTSMYLCASREPSTDTQYFGPGTRLTVL.

The CDR3 sequence is CASSLAGGEVSPLHF. The CDR3 DNA reads TGCGCCAGCAGCTTAGCGGGGGGCGAAGTTTCACCCCTCCACTTT. V is TRBV5-1 and J is TRBJ1-6; weak D call: TRBD1 (6 bases). The germline V gene encodes CDR1 SGHRS and CDR2 YFSETQ. The V end lost 2 bases, the J end lost 9 bases, and 15 bases lay between the germline ends. The length of the CDR3 is 15 residues.

This chain links TRBV9 with TRBJ2-5; tentative D call: TRBD1 (5 bases). The length of the CDR3 is 15 residues. Germline V gives CDR1 SGDLS, CDR2 YYNGEE. V was clipped by 0 bases and J by 1 base, with 10 bases between them. The CDR3 nucleotides are TGTGCCAGCAGCGTAGGTCCAGGGCCCCAAGAGACCCAGTACTTC. Translating gives CASSVGPGPQETQYF.

The gene calls are TRBV5-6 and TRBJ1-1; 7 bases line up with TRBD1. The CDR3 runs to 14 residues. The ends lost 1 base at V and 6 bases at J; junction bases unmatched: 6. Germline CDR1 reads SGHDT; CDR2 reads YYEEEE. CDR3 protein: CASSLKTGYAEAFF. The CDR3 DNA reads as TGTGCCAGCAGCTTGAAGACAGGGTACGCTGAAGCTTTCTTT.

The gene calls are TRBV6-5 and TRBJ1-1; D unclear. Germline CDR1 reads MNHEY; CDR2 reads SVGAGI. Trimming cost V 1 base and J 1 base, with 13 bases left between them. The CDR3 is 16 residues long. DNA for the CDR3: TGTGCCAGCAGTTACTGGCTCGGGCGCCCGAACACTGAAGCTTTCTTT. Translated, it gives CASSYWLGRPNTEAFF.

The rearrangement links TRBV5-4 to TRBJ2-3, with D possibly being TRBD2 (5 bases). V gave up 1 base and J gave up 0 bases, with 12 bases separating them. Germline CDR1 is SGHNT and CDR2 is YYREEE (reference sequence). The CDR3 is 16 residues long. CDR3 DNA sequence: TGTGCCAGCAGCTTGAAAGTGGGAGCTAGCACAGATACGCAGTATTTT. Translated, it gives CASSLKVGASTDTQYF.

This clone was counted only a few times. V usage is TRBV28 and J usage is TRBJ2-7, with D perhaps being TRBD1 or TRBD2 (5 bases each). The germline CDR1 and CDR2 sequences are MDHEN and SYDVKM. There are 14 residues in the CDR3. V shed 3 bases and J shed 0 bases, with 9 bases lying between them. The CDR3 sequence is CASSLGESSYEQYF. The DNA for the CDR3 is TGTGCCAGCAGTTTGGGGGAGAGCTCCTACGAGCAGTACTTC.

CDR3 sequence: CASSMLGDFEKLFF. For the CDR3, the DNA is TGTGCCAGTAGTATGTTGGGGGATTTTGAAAAACTGTTTTTT. J is TRBJ1-4 and V is TRBV19; perhaps TRBD1 as D (5 bases). Looked up from germline, CDR1 is LNHDA and CDR2 is SQIVND (reference sequence). Trimming pared 3 bases from V and 7 bases from J, leaving 12 bases between. CDR3 size: 14 residues. Together with reference TRBV19 and TRBJ1-4, the CDR3 gives the full variable domain: DGGITQSPKYLFRKEGQNVTLSCEQNLNHDAMYWYRQDPGQGLRLIYYSQIVNDFQKGDIAEGYSVSREKKESFPLTVTSAQKNPTAFYLCASSMLGDFEKLFFGSGTQLSVL.

The chain recombines TRBV5-1 with TRBJ2-5, with D perhaps matching TRBD2 (6 bases). The CDR3 runs 13 residues. V lost 4 bases and J 1 base, leaving 8 bases between the germline ends. Looked up from germline, CDR1 is SGHRS and CDR2 is YFSETQ. The CDR3 loop is CASSPGLQETQYF. DNA for the CDR3: TGCGCCAGCAGCCCGGGACTCCAAGAGACCCAGTACTTC.

This rearrangement joins TRBV30 to TRBJ1-2, with D perhaps TRBD1 (5 bases). The CDR3 spans 12 residues. V was shortened by 3 bases and J by 7 bases, with 12 bases between the two germline ends. Germline CDR1 reads GTSNPN; CDR2 reads SVGIG (reference sequence). CDR3: CAWRGRDFGYTF. As DNA, the CDR3 is TGTGCCTGGAGGGGAAGGGACTTTGGCTACACCTTC.

This chain uses TRBV9 with TRBJ2-2; 9 positions match TRBD2. This CDR3 has 17 residues. With V trimmed by 0 bases and J by 7 bases, 10 bases remained unmatched. Germline V gene data show CDR1 as SGDLS and CDR2 as YYNGEE. The CDR3 DNA reads as TGTGCCAGCAGCGTAGTAATGGCGGGAGGGCCGAGCGGGGAGCTGTTTTTT. Its translation: CASSVVMAGGPSGELFF.

The sample holds a few counts of this clone. This chain links TRBV6-1 with TRBJ1-2; 7 bases agree with TRBD1. The CDR3 length is 14 residues. Trimming removed 3 bases from V and 5 bases from J; junction bases left unmatched: 6. Germline V gives CDR1 MNHNS, CDR2 SASEGT. Here the CDR3 DNA reads TGTGCCAGCAGTGATGGGACAGCTTATTATGGCTACACCTTC. Amino acids: CASSDGTAYYGYTF.

V and J are TRBV10-1 and TRBJ2-5, with TRBD1 matching over 12 bases. Germline V gene data show CDR1 as WNHNN and CDR2 as SYGVQD (reference sequence). The CDR3 sequence is 17 residues long. V lost 11 bases and J lost 4; bases outside the gene matches: 17. CDR3 protein: CAGASGTGGAWGETQYF. CDR3 sequence (DNA): TGCGCCGGGGCTTCCGGGACAGGGGGCGCTTGGGGAGAGACCCAGTACTTC.

The gene calls are TRBV5-4 and TRBJ2-3; D possibly corresponds to TRBD2 (5 bases). V was shortened by 0 bases and J by 3 bases, with 11 bases between the two germline ends. The CDR3 has 15 amino acids. The germline gives CDR1 SGHNT, CDR2 YYREEE (reference sequence). The CDR3 DNA reads as TGTGCCAGCAGCTTGGGAGGGCCGGGAACAGATACGCAGTATTTT. Translated: CASSLGGPGTDTQYF.

This clone was recorded only once. The CDR3 DNA reads as TGTGCCAGCAGCTACAGCGGGAGCCGGTACAATGAGCAGTTCTTC. It is translated as CASSYSGSRYNEQFF. The genes are TRBV5-4 and TRBJ2-1; 8 bases align to TRBD2. The CDR3 runs to 15 residues. The trim removed 3 bases at V and 4 bases at J, leaving 6 bases unmatched. Germline-derived CDR1 and CDR2 are SGHNT and YYREEE (reference sequence).

V gene TRBV5-1 combines with J gene TRBJ1-4; 7 positions match TRBD1. After removal of 0 bases from V and 5 bases from J, the junction contained 4 bases not matched to a gene. Per germline, CDR1 SGHRS and CDR2 YFSETQ. The CDR3 has 15 amino acids. Here the CDR3 reads CASSLADRDNEKLFF. CDR3 nucleotides: TGCGCCAGCAGCTTGGCTGACAGGGACAATGAAAAACTGTTTTTT.

The V and J genes are TRBV6-6 and TRBJ1-2; TRBD1 matches 7 bases. Germline-derived CDR1 and CDR2 are MNHNY and SVGAGI (reference sequence). The CDR3 spans 14 residues. V dropped 4 bases and J dropped 2; count of bases not matched to a gene: 4. The CDR3 nucleotides read TGTGCCAGCAGTTCGCAGGGGGAAAACTATGGCTACACCTTC. This codes for CASSSQGENYGYTF.

The rearrangement links TRBV7-9 to TRBJ2-1; 16 bases align to TRBD2. V lost 5 bases, J lost 0 bases, and 7 bases stayed unmatched. The germline V gene encodes CDR1 SEHNR and CDR2 FQNEAQ (reference sequence). There are 19 residues in the CDR3. The CDR3 protein is CASSAEGLAGGLSYNEQFF. The CDR3 DNA follows: TGTGCCAGCAGCGCAGAGGGACTAGCGGGGGGGCTCTCCTACAATGAGCAGTTCTTC.

The table lists this clone with a count of one. The chain recombines TRBV4-3 with TRBJ2-3; the match to TRBD2 covers 12 bases. From germline, CDR1 is LGHNA and CDR2 YSLEER. The CDR3 consists of 17 residues. The V and J ends lost 1 base and 3 bases, in that order; junction bases with no gene match: 5. CDR3 residues: CASSQALAGGPTDTQYF. The CDR3 coding sequence is TGCGCCAGCAGCCAAGCGCTAGCGGGAGGGCCAACAGATACGCAGTATTTT.

The chain uses TRBV15 and TRBJ2-2, with D unclear. The CDR3 is 15 residues long. The ends were cut back, 4 bases at V and 2 bases at J, with 11 bases in the middle. Per germline, CDR1 LNHNV and CDR2 YYDKDF (reference sequence). The CDR3, as DNA: TGTGCCACCAGCACCGGCGGCATTAACACCGGGGAGCTGTTTTTT. It specifies CATSTGGINTGELFF.

In this sample, this clone turned up a few times. The DNA for the CDR3 is TGTGCCAGCAGCTTAGACGGGAGGGGAACCGAGCAGTACTTC. It yields the protein CASSLDGRGTEQYF. The chain links TRBV7-9 to TRBJ2-7, with 8 nucleotides matching TRBD2. Per the germline V gene, CDR1 is SEHNR and CDR2 is FQNEAQ (reference sequence). Trimming cost V 1 base and J 6 bases; bases outside gene matches: 5. The CDR3 is 14 residues long.

The CDR3 DNA reads TGTGCCAGCAGCAAAGGGACAGCCTACGAGCAGTACTTC. This translates into CASSKGTAYEQYF. The chain recombines TRBV6-6 with TRBJ2-7; TRBD1 agrees at 7 bases. This CDR3 contains 13 residues. The V and J ends lost 6 bases and 2 bases, in that order; junction bases with no gene match: 4. Germline V gene lookup returns CDR1 MNHNY and CDR2 SVGAGI (reference sequence).

This clone was seen only once. The chain joins TRBV20-1 to TRBJ2-1, with D possibly TRBD2 on 5 matching bases. The germline V gene encodes CDR1 DFQATT and CDR2 SNEGSKA (reference sequence). CDR3 length: 11 residues. V lost 6 bases to trimming and J lost 13 bases, with 16 bases between them. In nucleotides, the CDR3 is TGCAGTGCCGTCGTGCCAAGCGGTCAGTTCTTC. As protein: CSAVVPSGQFF.

This clone was seen just once. V is TRBV7-2 and J is TRBJ2-1; the D gene could be TRBD1 or TRBD2 (5 bases each). V was cut by 7 bases and J by 0 bases, with 22 bases left in between. This CDR3 is built from 18 residues. The germline V gene encodes CDR1 SGHTA and CDR2 FQGNSA. The CDR3 DNA reads as TGTGCCAGCATACCAGGCCAGAGGGTTGACAGCTCCTACAATGAGCAGTTCTTC. Protein sequence: CASIPGQRVDSSYNEQFF.

The chain couples TRBV29-1 to TRBJ2-3; perhaps TRBD1 as D (6 bases). The CDR3 has 11 amino acids. V gave up 7 bases and J gave up 3 bases, with 8 bases separating them. Germline CDR1 is SQVTM and CDR2 is ANQGSEA. The DNA for the CDR3 is TGCAGCGGTACAGGGACAGATACGCAGTATTTT. Its protein is CSGTGTDTQYF.

The chain uses TRBV5-1 and TRBJ2-1; D is undetermined. There are 16 residues in the CDR3. CDR1 is SGHRS and CDR2 is YFSETQ in the germline V gene. Trimming stripped 0 bases from V and 1 base from J, with 11 bases between. As DNA, the CDR3 is TGCGCCAGCAGCTTGGCTTTGGGTTGGTCCTACAATGAGCAGTTCTTC. As protein: CASSLALGWSYNEQFF.

The J gene is TRBJ1-4, the V gene TRBV5-6; D not resolved. Deletions cut 4 bases from V and 8 bases from J, with 18 bases between. The CDR3 runs to 15 residues. Germline V lookup: CDR1 SGHDT, CDR2 YYEEEE. CDR3 residues: CASSDSKGLGEKLFF. The DNA for the CDR3 is TGTGCCAGCAGCGACTCTAAGGGTTTAGGAGAAAAACTGTTTTTT. The variable domain in full, with the rest retrieved from reference TRBV5-6 and TRBJ1-4, is DAGVTQSPTHLIKTRGQQVTLRCSPKSGHDTVSWYQQALGQGPQFIFQYYEEEERQRGNFPDRFSGHQFPNYSSELNVNALLLGDSALYLCASSDSKGLGEKLFFGSGTQLSVL.

V is TRBV15 and J is TRBJ2-7; D gene uncertain. The CDR3 runs to 13 residues. Trimming took off 0 bases at V and 5 bases at J, with 8 bases between the two ends. The germline V gene has CDR1 LNHNV and CDR2 YYDKDF (reference sequence). Here the CDR3 DNA reads TGTGCCACCAGCAGAGATCGACCCGACGAGCAGTACTTC. Translation: CATSRDRPDEQYF.